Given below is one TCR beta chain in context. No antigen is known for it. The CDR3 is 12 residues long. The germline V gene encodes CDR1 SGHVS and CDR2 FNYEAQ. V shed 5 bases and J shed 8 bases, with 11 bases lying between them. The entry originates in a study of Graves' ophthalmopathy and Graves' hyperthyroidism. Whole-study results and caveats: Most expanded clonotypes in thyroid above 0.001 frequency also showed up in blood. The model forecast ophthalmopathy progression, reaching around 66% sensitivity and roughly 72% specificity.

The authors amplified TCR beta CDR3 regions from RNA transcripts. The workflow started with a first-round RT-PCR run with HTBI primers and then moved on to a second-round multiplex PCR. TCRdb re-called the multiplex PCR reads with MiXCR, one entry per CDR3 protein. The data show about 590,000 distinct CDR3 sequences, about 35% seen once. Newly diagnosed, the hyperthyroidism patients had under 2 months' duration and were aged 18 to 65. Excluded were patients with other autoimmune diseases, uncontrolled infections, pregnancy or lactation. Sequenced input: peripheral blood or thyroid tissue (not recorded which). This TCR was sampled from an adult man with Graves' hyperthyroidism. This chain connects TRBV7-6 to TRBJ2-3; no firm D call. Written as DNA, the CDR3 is TGTGCCAGCAGCCAATTAGATACTACGCAGTATTTT. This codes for CASSQLDTTQYF.